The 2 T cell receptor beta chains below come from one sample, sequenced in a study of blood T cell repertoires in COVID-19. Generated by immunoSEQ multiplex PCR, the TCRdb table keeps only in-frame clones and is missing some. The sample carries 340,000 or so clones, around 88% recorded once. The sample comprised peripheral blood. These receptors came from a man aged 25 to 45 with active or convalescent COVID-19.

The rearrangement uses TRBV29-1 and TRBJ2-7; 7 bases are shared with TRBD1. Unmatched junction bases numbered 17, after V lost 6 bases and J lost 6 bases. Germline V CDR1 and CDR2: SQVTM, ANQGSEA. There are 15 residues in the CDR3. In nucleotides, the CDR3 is TGCAGCGTAGAACGACAGGGAAAGGGGGTGGGCGAGCAGTACTTC. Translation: CSVERQGKGVGEQYF.

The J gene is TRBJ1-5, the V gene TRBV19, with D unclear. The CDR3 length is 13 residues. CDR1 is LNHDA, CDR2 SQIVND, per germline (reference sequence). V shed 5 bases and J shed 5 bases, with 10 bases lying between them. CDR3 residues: CASSFGRDQPQHF. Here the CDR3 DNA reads TGTGCCAGTAGTTTCGGGAGAGATCAGCCCCAGCATTTT.